This TCR beta chain was sequenced during a study of cytomegalovirus exposure and HLA in healthy donors. About the study: Sequencing of 180 million or so T cells in an earlier analysis found 100 million or so unique TCR beta sequences. Researchers found that 81% of over 350 genotyped donors fell within the Caucasian-associated ancestry cluster.

Unmatched junction bases numbered 3, after V lost 7 bases and J lost 1 base. This CDR3 region has 13 residues. Germline CDR1 is MNHEY and CDR2 is SVGAGI. This clone is a singleton in its sample. The target antigen is unknown. Broader study findings: Later examination showed HLA-associated TCR beta chains had greater clonal expansion than equally common others.

This PCR relied on a set of 60 Vbeta primers and 13 Jbeta primers. Profiling relied on immunoSEQ multiplex PCR, and the TCRdb table lists in-frame clones only, not all of them. The sample lists some 150,000 clones, roughly 85% seen once, with 1.7% in the top ten. Sequencing was done on a sample of PBMCs. This chain connects TRBV6-5 to TRBJ2-5, with 7 bases identical to TRBD1. The receptor's source is a woman aged 30 to 39 in good health and CMV-seronegative. This chain's CDR3 is CASMTGPQETQYF. The CDR3 DNA is TGTGCCAGCATGACAGGGCCCCAAGAGACCCAGTACTTC.